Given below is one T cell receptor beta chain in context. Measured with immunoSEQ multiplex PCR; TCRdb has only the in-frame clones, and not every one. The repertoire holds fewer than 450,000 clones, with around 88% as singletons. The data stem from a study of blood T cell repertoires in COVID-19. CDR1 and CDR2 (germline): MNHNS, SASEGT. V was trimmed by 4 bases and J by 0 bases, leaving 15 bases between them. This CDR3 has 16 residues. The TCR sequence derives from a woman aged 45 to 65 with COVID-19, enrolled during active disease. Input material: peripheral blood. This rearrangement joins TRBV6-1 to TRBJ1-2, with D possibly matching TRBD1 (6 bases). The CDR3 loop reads CASSVGQILTNYGYTF. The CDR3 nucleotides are TGTGCCAGCAGTGTTGGACAGATACTCACTAACTATGGCTACACCTTC.